This TCR beta chain originates from a study of brain metastases from non-small cell lung cancer. The table came from immunoSEQ multiplex PCR; TCRdb's copy has only in-frame clones and leaves some out. The sample lists some 1,800 clones, about 87% seen once, with around 3% in the top ten. The ends were cut back, 3 bases at V and 1 base at J, with 8 bases in the middle. Germline loops: CDR1 SGHTA, CDR2 FQGTGA. This CDR3 contains 14 residues. Sequences were obtained from tissue from a brain metastasis. The gene calls are TRBV7-3 and TRBJ2-3; a weak D match, TRBD2 (6 bases). The receptor was derived from a donor aged 40 or older with non-small cell lung cancer. The CDR3 DNA follows: TGTGCCAGCAGCTTCTGGGGGGGCACAGATACGCAGTATTTT. Its protein product is CASSFWGGTDTQYF.